The 25 T cell receptor beta chains reported below all come from one sample, sequenced in a study of spatial heterogeneity in lung cancer. Study-level results: Tumor mutation count correlated with how many alpha and beta TCRs expanded intratumorally.

TCRdb reprocessed the 5' RACE reads with MiXCR, giving one entry per CDR3 protein. The sample lists around 9,600 distinct CDR3 sequences; 5% to 6.5% were seen once. Their cognate antigens are unknown. The time point: sample taken at primary tumor resection. Sequenced here: lung tumor tissue, sampled at surgery. These receptors were obtained from a female donor with early-stage non-small cell lung cancer.

This clonotype has a count of ten or more. The chain employs TRBV29-1 and TRBJ1-4; D not resolved. Germline CDR1 is SQVTM and CDR2 is ANQGSEA. Trimming pared 0 bases from V and 7 bases from J, leaving 15 bases between. This CDR3 is built from 15 residues. The CDR3 sequence: CSVEDLGKGGEKLFF. DNA of the CDR3: TGCAGCGTTGAAGATCTTGGCAAGGGTGGTGAAAAACTGTTTTTT. The full variable domain, rest sourced from reference TRBV29-1 and TRBJ1-4, is SAVISQKPSRDICQRGTSLTIQCQVDSQVTMMFWYRQQPGQSLTLIATANQGSEATYESGFVIDKFPISRPNLTFSTLTVSNMSPEDSSIYLCSVEDLGKGGEKLFFGSGTQLSVL.

This clonotype was observed many times. The chain employs TRBV5-1 and TRBJ2-5, with 8 nucleotides matching TRBD1. The CDR3 is 16 residues long. Trimming removed 1 base from V and 5 bases from J; junction bases left unmatched: 10. The germline gives CDR1 SGHRS, CDR2 YFSETQ. CDR3 loop: CASSLNFGQGAETQYF. As DNA, the CDR3 is TGCGCCAGCAGCTTGAATTTTGGCCAGGGGGCTGAGACCCAGTACTTC. Filled out from reference TRBV5-1 and TRBJ2-5, the complete variable domain reads KAGVTQTPRYLIKTRGQQVTLSCSPISGHRSVSWYQQTPGQGLQFLFEYFSETQRNKGNFPGRFSGRQFSNSRSEMNVSTLELGDSALYLCASSLNFGQGAETQYFGPGTRLLVL.

This clonotype was detected a few times. The chain carries TRBV2 and TRBJ1-1; no clear D. The V gene lost 7 bases and the J gene lost 1 base, with 10 bases spanning the gap. The CDR3 spans 13 residues. The germline V gene encodes CDR1 SNHLY and CDR2 FYNNEI. The chain's CDR3 is CASNQEQNTEAFF. DNA for the CDR3: TGTGCCAGCAATCAGGAACAGAACACTGAAGCTTTCTTT.

At least ten counts were recorded for this clonotype. V gene TRBV27 combines with J gene TRBJ1-2; 9 bases match TRBD1. The CDR3 loop spans 13 amino acids. After removal of 5 bases from V and 8 bases from J, the junction contained 6 bases not matched to a gene. The germline CDR1 and CDR2 sequences are MNHEY and SMNVEV (reference sequence). CDR3 residues: CASSQTGGRGYTF. For the CDR3, the DNA is TGTGCCAGCAGTCAAACAGGGGGCCGGGGCTACACCTTC.

This clonotype was counted at least ten times. V and J are TRBV7-9 and TRBJ1-2, with TRBD1 matching 8 bases. Germline-derived CDR1 and CDR2 are SEHNR and FQNEAQ (reference sequence). V lost 5 bases and J lost 1; bases outside the gene matches: 9. This CDR3 comprises 16 residues. The chain's CDR3 is CASSRRPGQDNYGYTF. DNA of the CDR3: TGTGCCAGCAGCCGACGACCGGGACAGGATAACTATGGCTACACCTTC. Complete variable domain (other parts from reference TRBV7-9 and TRBJ1-2): DTGVSQNPRHKITKRGQNVTFRCDPISEHNRLYWYRQTLGQGPEFLTYFQNEAQLEKSRLLSDRFSAERPKGSFSTLEIQRTEQGDSAMYLCASSRRPGQDNYGYTFGSGTRLTVV.

Regarding this clonotype: A single base separates this from a much larger clone, so it may be a read error. V is TRBV7-9 and J is TRBJ2-1; no reliable D call. Germline CDR1 and CDR2: SEHNR and FQNEAQ (reference sequence). Trimming removed 5 bases from V and 6 bases from J, with 14 bases in between. This CDR3 contains 14 residues. The CDR3 is CASSIVAAGNEQFF. As DNA, the CDR3 is TGTGCCAGCAGCATAGTAGCTGCCGGCAATGAGCAGTTCTTC.

By proportion, this clonotype is medium-sized. The chain couples TRBV3-1 to TRBJ1-1; unclear D gene. The V end was cut by 1 base, the J end by 10 bases, with 13 bases between. CDR1 is LGHDT and CDR2 is YNNKEL in the germline V gene (reference sequence). CDR3 length equals 13 residues. The CDR3 sequence: CASSQAPYDRAFF. CDR3 nucleotides: TGTGCCAGCAGCCAAGCCCCCTACGACCGAGCTTTCTTT.

In its sample, this clonotype was seen many times. The CDR3 loop reads CASSPYSRPHNEQFF. In DNA, the CDR3 is TGTGCCAGCAGCCCTTATTCGAGGCCGCACAATGAGCAGTTCTTC. V usage is TRBV6-5 and J usage is TRBJ2-1, with D unclear. V gave up 6 bases and J gave up 5 bases, with 17 bases separating them. Per the germline V gene, CDR1 is MNHEY and CDR2 is SVGAGI. The CDR3 length is 15 residues.

This clonotype was counted many times. The CDR3 loop is CASSSVGGTGNQPQHF. CDR3 nucleotide sequence: TGTGCCAGCAGCTCCGTGGGGGGGACGGGCAATCAGCCCCAGCATTTT. The J gene is TRBJ1-5, the V gene TRBV7-6; tentatively, D is TRBD1 (5 bases). The CDR3 is 16 residues long. The V end lost 4 bases, the J end lost 2 bases, and 15 bases lay between the germline ends. CDR1 is SGHVS and CDR2 is FNYEAQ in the germline V gene.

In its sample, this clonotype was seen once. V usage is TRBV7-9 and J usage is TRBJ2-3; no clear D gene. Germline CDR1 is SEHNR and CDR2 is FQNEAQ (reference sequence). V lost 1 base and J lost 7, with 3 bases in between. The CDR3 length is 11 residues. The CDR3 bases are TGTGCCAGCAGCTTAGAAAATACGCAGTATTTT. Translating gives CASSLENTQYF.

This clonotype came up many times. The chain recombines TRBV25-1 with TRBJ2-7, with 10 bases matching TRBD2. From germline, CDR1 is MGHDK and CDR2 SYGVNS. The CDR3 consists of 14 residues. The V and J ends lost 4 bases and 2 bases, in that order; junction bases with no gene match: 2. The CDR3 loop reads CASSVSGGTYEQYF. Here the CDR3 DNA reads TGTGCCAGCAGTGTTAGCGGGGGGACCTACGAGCAGTACTTC.

This clonotype is medium-sized in the sample. The chain employs TRBV4-1 and TRBJ2-4; D unresolved. The germline V and J ends were trimmed by 2 bases and 0 bases, with 11 bases remaining between them. The CDR3 runs 16 residues. Germline CDR1 MGHRA, CDR2 YSYEKL. For the CDR3, the DNA is TGCGCCAGCAGCCAATCCCAGGCCGGAGCCAAAAACATTCAGTACTTC. Its translation: CASSQSQAGAKNIQYF.

This clonotype was observed many times. CDR3 sequence reads: CASSKAPEGHTEAFF. The CDR3 bases are TGTGCCAGCAGCAAAGCGCCTGAGGGACACACTGAAGCTTTCTTT. V is TRBV21-1 and J is TRBJ1-1; the table's D call TRBD1 went unverified against the DNA. TRBV21-1 is a documented pseudogene. The CDR3 sequence is 15 residues long.

The table lists this clonotype with many counts. The chain combines TRBV7-6 with TRBJ1-4; D is unresolved. The V and J ends lost 1 base and 3 bases respectively, with 9 bases between them. The CDR3 is 15 residues long. Germline assignment: CDR1 SGHVS and CDR2 FNYEAQ. The CDR3 here is CASSLEAGSNEKLFF. The CDR3 DNA is TGTGCCAGCAGCTTAGAGGCGGGGTCTAATGAAAAACTGTTTTTT.

This clonotype has ten or more counts. The rearrangement uses TRBV7-9 and TRBJ2-7; 9 bases agree with TRBD2. Trimming removed 4 bases from V and 2 bases from J; junction bases left unmatched: 3. CDR1 and CDR2 (germline): SEHNR, FQNEAQ (reference sequence). This CDR3 has 14 amino acids. The CDR3 region has the DNA TGTGCCAGCAGCTCGGGACTAGCTGCCTACGAGCAGTACTTC. It translates to CASSSGLAAYEQYF. Full variable domain (rest looked up from reference TRBV7-9 and TRBJ2-7): DTGVSQNPRHKITKRGQNVTFRCDPISEHNRLYWYRQTLGQGPEFLTYFQNEAQLEKSRLLSDRFSAERPKGSFSTLEIQRTEQGDSAMYLCASSSGLAAYEQYFGPGTRLTVT.

This clonotype was detected many times. V usage is TRBV5-1 and J usage is TRBJ2-3, with 11 bases matching TRBD2. The V segment lost 2 bases and the J segment 2 bases; nucleotides outside the gene matches: 19. The germline V gene encodes CDR1 SGHRS and CDR2 YFSETQ. The CDR3 spans 21 residues. The CDR3 DNA reads TGCGCCAGCAGCTTCCCTTTAGTAGCGGGAGGGCCAGGTGTGGTCACAGATACGCAGTATTTT. The encoded protein is CASSFPLVAGGPGVVTDTQYF.

This rearrangement joins TRBV7-6 to TRBJ2-7, with TRBD1 as a possible D gene (5 bases). V was pared by 2 bases and J by 7 bases, with 12 bases between. The CDR3 contains 13 residues. Germline CDR1 SGHVS, CDR2 FNYEAQ. CDR3 sequence (DNA): TGTGCCAGCAGCTTATCAGGGTCTAAAGAGCAGTACTTC. As protein: CASSLSGSKEQYF.

This clonotype came up many times. For the CDR3, the DNA is TGTGCCAGCAGCTTCGTCTTCCCAGGGGAGCAGTTCTTC. As protein: CASSFVFPGEQFF. The V call is TRBV7-2, the J call TRBJ2-1, with D possibly being TRBD1 (5 bases). The CDR3 is 13 amino acids. Trimming shortened V by 3 bases and J by 10 bases, and 13 bases separated the two germline ends. The germline V gene encodes CDR1 SGHTA and CDR2 FQGNSA.

The sample holds many counts of this clonotype. This chain joins TRBV9 and TRBJ2-1; maybe TRBD2 (6 bases). Between the trimmed V and J ends, which lost 4 bases and 0 bases, there was a span of 11 bases. This CDR3 contains 15 residues. CDR1 is SGDLS, CDR2 YYNGEE, per germline. The chain's CDR3 is CASSTGLSSYNEQFF. The CDR3 DNA is TGTGCCAGCAGCACGGGACTGAGCTCCTACAATGAGCAGTTCTTC.

This clonotype was seen only a few times. This rearrangement joins TRBV4-3 to TRBJ1-1; D unclear. There are 15 residues in the CDR3. Germline assignment: CDR1 LGHNA and CDR2 YSLEER. Trimming removed 0 bases from V and 4 bases from J, with 12 bases in between. CDR3 in DNA: TGCGCCAGCAGCCAAGAAAGTAACGTAATCACTGAAGCTTTCTTT. Amino acids: CASSQESNVITEAFF.

The sample holds many counts of this clonotype. This chain links TRBV19 with TRBJ2-5, with TRBD1 matching over 7 bases. The CDR3 runs to 14 residues. CDR1 and CDR2 from the germline V gene are LNHDA and SQIVND (reference sequence). V shed 3 bases, J shed 0 bases, and the junction held 1 base outside the gene matches. The CDR3 region is CASSITGDQETQYF. CDR3 DNA sequence: TGTGCCAGTAGTATTACAGGGGACCAAGAGACCCAGTACTTC.

This rearrangement joins TRBV7-2 to TRBJ1-1; D may be TRBD1 (5 bases). This CDR3 comprises 16 residues. Germline V gene data show CDR1 as SGHTA and CDR2 as FQGNSA. V gave up 0 bases and J gave up 2 bases, with 13 bases separating them. CDR3 loop: CASSLAVGGLNTEAFF. CDR3 in DNA: TGTGCCAGCAGCTTAGCGGTCGGGGGATTAAACACTGAAGCTTTCTTT.

V and J are TRBV20-1 and TRBJ2-1; unclear D gene. The germline CDR1 and CDR2 sequences are DFQATT and SNEGSKA (reference sequence). The CDR3 has 13 residues. The germline V and J ends were trimmed by 5 bases and 6 bases, with 14 bases remaining between them. In DNA form, the CDR3 reads TGCAGTGCTGCCAGCCGGGTCAGCAATGAGCAGTTCTTC. Its protein product is CSAASRVSNEQFF.

This clonotype was counted once. The chain combines TRBV4-2 with TRBJ2-5; 9 nucleotides match TRBD2. Germline V gives CDR1 LGHNA, CDR2 YNFKEQ. The V segment lost 4 bases and the J segment 5 bases; nucleotides outside the gene matches: 11. This CDR3 contains 16 residues. The CDR3 DNA reads TGTGCCAGCAGCCTATGGGGCGGGAGGGCCGCGGAGACCCAGTACTTC. Its protein is CASSLWGGRAAETQYF.

By share, this clonotype counts as medium-sized. The chain employs TRBV27 and TRBJ2-1, with 12 bases identical to TRBD2. Losses at the gene ends were 5 bases for V and 8 bases for J; bases not matched to a gene: 10. Germline V gene data show CDR1 as MNHEY and CDR2 as SMNVEV (reference sequence). The CDR3 length is 16 residues. CDR3 residues: CASSPYTSGRWDEQFF. Written as DNA, the CDR3 is TGTGCCAGCAGTCCCTACACTAGCGGGAGGTGGGATGAGCAGTTCTTC.